This T cell receptor (beta chain) was recovered during a study of Tregs in tolerant kidney transplant recipients. At the level of the study: An approximately three-day belatacept mixed lymphocyte reaction, sometimes plus 5-day graft donor restimulation, preceded CD4+CD25+CD127- sorting. Antibodies separated recipient from donor cells. Study-wide results and caveats: This study did not directly address biological reproducibility.

About this clone: Its antigen is not identified.

The CDR3 spans 14 residues. Trimming took 4 bases from V and 3 from J, leaving 13 bases between them. The germline V gene encodes CDR1 MNHEY and CDR2 SVGAGI. Sequencing used immunoSEQ multiplex PCR; TCRdb keeps in-frame clones, though not all of them. The data contain fewer than 45,000 clones, 95% of them singletons. The J gene is TRBJ2-7, the V gene TRBV6-5, with D tentatively TRBD1 (6 bases). Material for sequencing was Tregs from blood cultured with allogeneic cells. This receptor was identified in a human donor in good health. The CDR3, as DNA: TGTGCCAGCAGTTCTCCGGGACAACTCTACGAGCAGTACTTC. It yields the protein CASSSPGQLYEQYF.